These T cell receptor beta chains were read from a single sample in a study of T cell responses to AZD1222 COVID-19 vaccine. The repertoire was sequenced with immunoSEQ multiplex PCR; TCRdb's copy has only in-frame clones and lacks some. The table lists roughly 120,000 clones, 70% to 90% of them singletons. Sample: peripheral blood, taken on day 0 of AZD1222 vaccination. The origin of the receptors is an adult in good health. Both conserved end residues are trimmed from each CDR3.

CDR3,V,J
ASRTQGVEKLF,TRBV12-3/TRBV12-4,TRBJ1-4
ATSADRGYEQY,TRBV24-1,TRBJ2-7
ASSRLPKGVTEAF,TRBV6-5,TRBJ1-1
ASSRGNRGPYEQY,TRBV11-2,TRBJ2-7
ASQRQAQGEKLF,TRBV4-1,TRBJ1-4
ASSSRDRGEQY,TRBV12-3/TRBV12-4,TRBJ2-7
ASSIGTNYGYT,TRBV19,TRBJ1-2
ATSDSLGTGIYNEQF,TRBV24-1,TRBJ2-1
ATSDSGTGTYNEQF,TRBV24-1,TRBJ2-1
ASSPYITARTENTEAF,TRBV18,TRBJ1-1
ASSVRVIEPGFGELF,TRBV9,TRBJ2-2
ASSLPLWGARDEQY,TRBV5-4,TRBJ2-7
ASSLAGGDQPQH,TRBV7-9,TRBJ1-5
ASSPGTENYGYT,TRBV18,TRBJ1-2
ASSLPGDGYT,TRBV19,TRBJ1-2
ASSLSRQGNYGYT,TRBV27,TRBJ1-2
AWSGQMNTEAF,TRBV30,TRBJ1-1
ASRIGVLGNSPLH,TRBV6-5,TRBJ1-6
ASSFFRQLGYT,TRBV5-8,TRBJ1-2
ASSNSNSPLH,TRBV10-2,TRBJ1-6
ASSLSQRGSAQH,TRBV3-1/TRBV3-2,TRBJ1-5
ASRPPGQATRAQY,TRBV28,TRBJ2-5
ASSSGTYYEQY,TRBV6-5,TRBJ2-7
ASSQGSGSGADTQY,TRBV4-2,TRBJ2-3
ASSQLDNEQF,TRBV19,TRBJ2-1
ASSPKRAPQETQY,TRBV7-8,TRBJ2-5
AWSLEGDEQF,TRBV30,TRBJ2-1
ASSIGGRINEKLF,TRBV19,TRBJ1-4
ASSLRTSGGATDTQY,TRBV7-2,TRBJ2-3
ASSPRGGGANTGELF,TRBV5-4,TRBJ2-2
ASSSRRQSSYNEQF,TRBV5-4,TRBJ2-1
ASSVEGTGGGYEQY,TRBV9,TRBJ2-7
ASSPGDRNQETQY,TRBV9,TRBJ2-5
SATRSEQY,TRBV20-1,TRBJ2-7
ASSRENTEAF,TRBV11-3,TRBJ1-1
ASSFVGGRGSSYNEQF,TRBV28,TRBJ2-1
ASSRTGGTAYEQY,TRBV18,TRBJ2-7
ASTQGVNTEAF,TRBV6-6,TRBJ1-1
ASSSRTGLNEQY,TRBV7-6,TRBJ2-7
ASSPWTETDTQY,TRBV5-1,TRBJ2-3
AWSPRRGFLLKSPLH,TRBV30,TRBJ1-6
ASSASGVNYGYT,TRBV9,TRBJ1-2
ASSSRTGRDEKLF,TRBV19,TRBJ1-4
ASTLVGFSPSRGYT,TRBV2,TRBJ1-2
ASSLSERGGRHTEAF,TRBV18,TRBJ1-1
ASRRTFIGGYGYT,TRBV6-5,TRBJ1-2
AWSVNRGGNTIY,TRBV30,TRBJ1-3
ASSSRQGGEKLF,TRBV7-9,TRBJ1-4